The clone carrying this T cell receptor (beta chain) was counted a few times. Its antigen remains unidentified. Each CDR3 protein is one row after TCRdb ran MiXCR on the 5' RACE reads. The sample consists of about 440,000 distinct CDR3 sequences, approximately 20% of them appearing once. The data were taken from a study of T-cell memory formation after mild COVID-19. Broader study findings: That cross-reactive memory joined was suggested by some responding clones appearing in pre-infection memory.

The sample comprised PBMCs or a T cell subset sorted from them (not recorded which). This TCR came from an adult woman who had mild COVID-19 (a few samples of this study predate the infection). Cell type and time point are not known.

The CDR3 reads CASSGGLADLAKNIQYF. The CDR3 DNA is TGTGCCAGCAGCGGGGGACTAGCAGACCTAGCCAAAAACATTCAGTACTTC. The chain combines TRBV5-5 with TRBJ2-4; 9 bases agree with TRBD2. V dropped 4 bases and J dropped 0; count of bases not matched to a gene: 8. Germline loops: CDR1 SGHKS, CDR2 YYEKEE (reference sequence). This CDR3 is built from 17 residues.